The 5 T cell receptor beta chains below all came from one sample that was sequenced in a study of T cell changes during pregnancy in multiple sclerosis. Here immunoSEQ multiplex PCR was the method, and the copy in TCRdb shows in-frame clones only, minus some. The data contain just under 85,000 clones, just over 90% of them singletons. The material sequenced was peripheral blood, taken in the first trimester of pregnancy. All receptors come from a female donor with multiple sclerosis, enrolled in a pregnancy study.

The rearrangement uses TRBV2 and TRBJ1-1; 9 bases align to TRBD1. This CDR3 has 15 amino acids. Losses at the gene ends were 5 bases for V and 7 bases for J; bases not matched to a gene: 11. Germline CDR1 is SNHLY and CDR2 is FYNNEI. Here the CDR3 DNA reads TGTGCCAGCAGTTCAAACAGGGGGCCGTACCTTGAAGCTTTCTTT. Encoded protein: CASSSNRGPYLEAFF.

J is TRBJ1-2 and V is TRBV7-2; D not resolved. The CDR3 consists of 13 residues. The V gene lost 5 bases and the J gene lost 5 bases, with 12 bases spanning the gap. Germline V gene lookup returns CDR1 SGHTA and CDR2 FQGNSA. CDR3 nucleotides: TGTGCCAGCAGCCGAAATGGAGAATATGGCTACACCTTC. Its translation: CASSRNGEYGYTF.

V usage is TRBV11-2 and J usage is TRBJ1-5; D is unclear. The CDR3 is made up of 15 amino acids. Germline-derived CDR1 and CDR2 are SGHAT and FQNNGV. Trimming removed 5 bases at V and 4 bases at J, with 15 bases between. The CDR3 here is CASSPGPYLNQPQHF. The CDR3, as DNA: TGTGCCAGCAGCCCCGGTCCTTACCTAAATCAGCCCCAGCATTTT.

The V call is TRBV5-4, the J call TRBJ2-1, with D maybe TRBD1 (5 bases). Germline V gives CDR1 SGHNT, CDR2 YYREEE (reference sequence). Trimming took 1 base from V and 5 from J, leaving 10 bases between them. The length of the CDR3 is 14 residues. CDR3 protein: CASSLRAGNNEQFF. DNA for the CDR3: TGTGCCAGCAGCTTGCGCGCAGGGAACAATGAGCAGTTCTTC.

The rearrangement uses TRBV6-6 and TRBJ1-1; a possible D gene is TRBD1 (6 bases). In germline, CDR1 is MNHNY, CDR2 SVGAGI (reference sequence). Trimming shortened V by 2 bases and J by 7 bases, and 14 bases separated the two germline ends. The CDR3 covers 14 residues. The CDR3 is CASSYRDKKSEAFF. The CDR3 coding sequence is TGTGCCAGCAGTTACCGGGACAAAAAGAGTGAAGCTTTCTTT.